The rows below give T cell receptor beta chains drawn from one sample of a study of T cells in Graves' hyperthyroidism and ophthalmopathy. TCRdb recomputed calls from the multiplex PCR reads with MiXCR, one row per CDR3 protein. The sample lists 600,000 to 650,000 distinct CDR3 sequences; about a sixth were seen once. Sample: blood. These receptors were obtained from a woman aged 25 to 39 with Graves' hyperthyroidism. CDR3s include the opening cysteine and the closing phenylalanine or tryptophan. D genes are given only for firm matches. Some rows have no size entry. The others give once, few or many, or a class for an expanded clone.

>TRBV7-2|TRBD1|TRBJ2-7|many
CASSPGQGTIEQYF
TGTGCCAGCAGCCCGGGACAGGGGACGATCGAGCAGTACTTC
>TRBV7-9|.|TRBJ2-3|.
CASSPPPGDTQYF
TGTGCCAGCAGCCCCCCCCCCGGGGATACGCAGTATTTT
>TRBV28|.|TRBJ1-4|.
CASSFLTVATNEKLFF
TGTGCCAGCAGTTTCTTGACAGTCGCAACTAATGAAAAACTGTTTTTT
>TRBV7-9|.|TRBJ2-7|few
CASSPLTGTGSYEQYF
TGTGCCAGCAGCCCCCTCACAGGGACGGGCTCCTACGAGCAGTACTTC
>TRBV27|TRBD1|TRBJ2-3|many
CASSLTGSNTFTPTDTQYF
TGTGCCAGCAGTTTGACAGGGTCAAATACCTTCACCCCTACAGATACGCAGTATTTT
>TRBV12-3/TRBV12-4|TRBD2|TRBJ2-2|many
CASRPGLAGGRNTGELFF
TGTGCCAGCAGGCCGGGACTAGCGGGAGGTCGGAACACCGGGGAGCTGTTTTTT
>TRBV20-1|.|TRBJ1-3|.
CSARLQGRGNTIYF
TGCAGTGCTAGACTTCAGGGTCGGGGAAACACCATATATTTT
>TRBV2|.|TRBJ2-1|.
CASIEHGNEQFF
TGTGCCAGCATTGAACACGGCAATGAGCAGTTCTTC
>TRBV7-9|.|TRBJ2-2|few
CASGTDVGITGELFF
TGTGCCAGCGGGACCGATGTGGGGATCACCGGGGAGCTGTTTTTT
>TRBV20-1|TRBD2|TRBJ2-7|many
CSAGGGLAKTYEQYF
TGCAGTGCTGGGGGGGGACTAGCTAAGACCTACGAGCAGTACTTC
>TRBV7-9|TRBD1|TRBJ2-2|.
CASSPRQGMDTGELFF
TGTGCTAGCAGCCCCAGACAGGGAATGGATACCGGGGAGCTGTTTTTT
>TRBV6-1|TRBD1|TRBJ1-2|.
CASNRQGVFYGYTF
TGTGCCAGCAACCGACAGGGTGTGTTCTATGGCTACACCTTC
>TRBV6-6|TRBD1|TRBJ2-3|many
CASSYQQGDRDTQYF
TGTGCCAGCAGTTACCAACAGGGGGATCGGGATACGCAGTATTTT
>TRBV19|TRBD2|TRBJ2-1|.
CASSSSSGLAGDEQFF
TGTGCCAGTAGTTCCTCATCGGGACTAGCGGGAGATGAGCAGTTCTTC
>TRBV19|TRBD2|TRBJ2-1|few
CASSILAGVNEQFF
TGTGCCAGTAGTATCCTAGCGGGAGTCAATGAGCAGTTCTTC
>TRBV27|.|TRBJ2-5|many
CASSFSRGETQYF
TGTGCCAGCAGTTTTAGTAGGGGAGAGACCCAGTACTTC
>TRBV4-1|.|TRBJ2-3|few
CASSQDGTLSPGTGFVDTQYF
TGCGCCAGCAGCCAAGATGGTACCTTATCCCCAGGGACCGGTTTCGTGGATACGCAGTATTTT
>TRBV28|TRBD1|TRBJ1-4|.
CASSLWGTDEKLFF
TGTGCCAGCAGTTTATGGGGGACAGATGAAAAACTGTTTTTT
>TRBV11-2|.|TRBJ2-2|once
CAEGSGRIGELFF
TGTGCCGAAGGCTCTGGTAGAATCGGGGAGCTGTTTTTT
>TRBV4-1|.|TRBJ2-7|few
CASSPRQANYEQYF
TGCGCCAGCAGCCCCCGACAGGCCAACTACGAGCAGTACTTC
>TRBV18|TRBD2|TRBJ2-3|many
CASSTTSGSTDTQYF
TGTGCCAGCTCAACAACTAGCGGGAGTACAGATACGCAGTATTTT
>TRBV11-2|.|TRBJ1-4|.
CASSPTGGAGEKLFF
TGTGCCAGCAGCCCGACTGGGGGGGCGGGCGAAAAACTGTTTTTT
>TRBV10-3|TRBD2|TRBJ2-5|many
CAISGLAGGETQYF
TGTGCCATCAGTGGACTAGCGGGAGGAGAGACCCAGTACTTC
>TRBV27|TRBD2|TRBJ2-1|many
CASSLSFSGRWGEQFF
TGTGCCAGCAGTTTATCCTTTAGCGGGAGGTGGGGTGAGCAGTTCTTC
>TRBV15|.|TRBJ2-3|many
CATSRERWDTQYF
TGTGCCACCAGCAGAGAGCGATGGGATACGCAGTATTTT
>TRBV12-3/TRBV12-4|TRBD1|TRBJ2-1|few
CASSQIATGSYNEQFF
TGTGCCAGCAGTCAGATCGCGACAGGGTCCTACAATGAGCAGTTCTTC
>TRBV19|TRBD1|TRBJ1-6|few
CASKSSGGHNSPLHF
TGTGCCAGCAAATCCTCAGGGGGCCATAATTCACCCCTCCACTTT
>TRBV10-1|.|TRBJ1-1|many
CASSESRKGTEAFF
TGCGCCAGCAGTGAGTCAAGAAAAGGCACTGAAGCTTTCTTT
>TRBV5-8|.|TRBJ2-5|many
CASSLYEMAETQYF
TGTGCCAGCAGCTTGTACGAGATGGCGGAGACCCAGTACTTC
>TRBV29-1|TRBD1|TRBJ2-1|many
CSALSPSRDRGLYEQFF
TGCAGCGCCCTCTCCCCTTCCCGGGACAGGGGGCTCTATGAGCAGTTCTTC
>TRBV5-1|.|TRBJ2-7|.
CASSLAPGSCEQYF
TGCGCCAGCAGCTTGGCCCCAGGGTCCTGCGAGCAGTACTTC
>TRBV11-2|.|TRBJ1-3|few
CASSSRTAGNTIYF
TGTGCCAGCAGCTCCAGGACAGCAGGAAACACCATATATTTT
>TRBV28|.|TRBJ2-2|few
CASRATGHKNTGELFF
TGTGCCAGCAGAGCTACGGGACACAAGAACACCGGGGAGCTGTTTTTT
>TRBV6-5|.|TRBJ1-1|many
CASSYSWQGSTEAFF
TGTGCCAGCAGTTACTCTTGGCAGGGGAGCACTGAAGCTTTCTTT
>TRBV27|TRBD2|TRBJ2-7|.
CASSSRLAGGPYEQYF
TGTGCCAGCAGTTCCAGGCTAGCGGGAGGGCCCTACGAGCAGTACTTC
>TRBV6-5|.|TRBJ2-2|many
CASSYQGLNTGELFF
TGTGCCAGCAGTTACCAGGGACTGAACACCGGGGAGCTGTTTTTT
>TRBV11-2|.|TRBJ1-3|many
CASSSGAGDTIYF
TGTGCCAGCAGCTCGGGAGCAGGGGACACCATATATTTT
>TRBV28|.|TRBJ1-2|many
CASSTQDYGYTF
TGTGCCAGCAGTACCCAGGACTATGGCTACACCTTC
>TRBV29-1|.|TRBJ2-1|few
CSVPSGGGTEYNEQFF
TGCAGCGTTCCCTCTGGGGGCGGGACAGAATACAATGAGCAGTTCTTC
>TRBV5-1|.|TRBJ2-3|.
CASRKSGAAGTDTQYF
TGCGCCAGCCGGAAGTCGGGAGCAGCGGGCACAGATACGCAGTATTTT
>TRBV20-1|TRBD2|TRBJ2-1|.
CSPSGGDWRRGGLYEQFF
TGCAGCCCCTCGGGGGGGGATTGGCGGAGGGGGGGTTTATATGAGCAGTTCTTC
>TRBV6-1|.|TRBJ2-1|many
CASSVVGSYNEQFF
TGTGCCAGCAGTGTTGTGGGCTCCTACAATGAGCAGTTCTTC
>TRBV7-2|TRBD1|TRBJ2-3|many
CASSAGTGGTDTQYF
TGTGCCAGCAGCGCCGGGACAGGGGGCACAGATACGCAGTATTTT
>TRBV11-2|.|TRBJ2-3|many
CASSLRGTETSTQYF
TGTGCCAGCAGCTTGCGGGGGACAGAGACCTCAACGCAGTATTTT
>TRBV5-5|.|TRBJ2-2|.
CASSSPGHPTGELFF
TGTGCCAGCAGCTCCCCGGGACACCCCACCGGGGAGCTGTTTTTT
>TRBV14|TRBD2|TRBJ2-1|few
CASSHARTSPGNEQFF
TGTGCCAGCAGCCATGCCCGGACTAGTCCTGGCAATGAGCAGTTCTTC
>TRBV27|TRBD2|TRBJ2-7|few
CASSKLAEHLSYEQYF
TGTGCCAGCAGTAAACTAGCGGAACACCTCTCCTACGAGCAGTACTTC
>TRBV7-2|.|TRBJ1-4|few
CASSSLPATSNEKLFF
TGTGCCAGCAGCTCACTCCCTGCTACGTCTAATGAAAAACTGTTTTTT
>TRBV28|TRBD1|TRBJ1-1|many
CASSLPPGQGDAFF
TGTGCCAGCAGTTTACCCCCGGGACAGGGGGATGCTTTCTTT
>TRBV5-1|.|TRBJ1-1|once
CASSLKAGDTEAFF
TGCGCCAGCAGCTTGAAGGCAGGGGACACTGAAGCTTTCTTT
>TRBV6-2/TRBV6-3|TRBD1|TRBJ2-1|.
CASTGTGLLNEQFF
TGTGCCAGCACGGGGACAGGACTCCTCAATGAGCAGTTCTTC
>TRBV20-1|TRBD1|TRBJ2-3|.
CSASDLGQGADTQYF
TGCAGTGCTAGTGACTTAGGGCAGGGGGCAGATACGCAGTATTTT